This T cell receptor (beta chain) was captured by sequencing in a study of T-cell memory formation after mild COVID-19. Study-level background: TCR clusters mostly belonged to single donors.

This clonotype was detected ten times or more. The V end lost 0 bases, the J end lost 1 base, and 6 bases lay between the germline ends. CDR1 and CDR2 (germline): SGHTA, FQGNSA. The length of the CDR3 is 14 residues. TCRdb called the 5' RACE reads again in MiXCR, with one record for every CDR3 protein. The sample includes about 430,000 distinct CDR3 sequences, about a sixth seen only once; the top ten take 20% to 25%. The clonotype was recovered from a man between 18 and 29 years old who had mild COVID-19 (a few samples of this study predate the infection). Cell type and time point are not known. J is TRBJ2-5 and V is TRBV7-2; D is possibly TRBD1 (5 bases). The sample comprised PBMCs or a T cell subset sorted from them (not recorded which). This chain's CDR3 is CASSLARVQETQYF. The CDR3 DNA sequence: TGTGCCAGCAGCTTAGCCAGGGTCCAAGAGACCCAGTACTTC.